The clone carrying this T cell receptor (beta chain) was counted between two and nine times. Antigen unknown. The record originates from a study of beta chain features in type 1 diabetes. All of the sorted populations showed purity greater than 98%. Study-wide results and limits: Shortening that was moderate but significant affected the TCRB CDR3s of Type 1 diabetes patients in all four CD4+ subsets.

The sequenced template was cDNA made from the entire isolated RNA. Sequencing of naive, central memory and regulatory T cell samples gave an average of approximately 3.5 million reads. The protocol was immunoSEQ multiplex PCR, while the TCRdb copy is restricted to in-frame clones and leaves out a portion. The table records nearly 700,000 clones, under 15% of them present only once. The sample was naive CD4+ T cells from blood. This clonotype was sampled from a man between 18 and 35 years old with type 1 diabetes.

The CDR3 loop is CAWSITDNEQFF. CDR3 sequence (DNA): TGTGCCTGGAGTATAACCGACAATGAGCAGTTCTTC. V and J are TRBV30 and TRBJ2-1, with unresolved D. The germline gives CDR1 GTSNPN, CDR2 SVGIG (reference sequence). This CDR3 spans 12 amino acids. V was shortened by 2 bases and J by 5 bases, with 7 bases between the two germline ends.